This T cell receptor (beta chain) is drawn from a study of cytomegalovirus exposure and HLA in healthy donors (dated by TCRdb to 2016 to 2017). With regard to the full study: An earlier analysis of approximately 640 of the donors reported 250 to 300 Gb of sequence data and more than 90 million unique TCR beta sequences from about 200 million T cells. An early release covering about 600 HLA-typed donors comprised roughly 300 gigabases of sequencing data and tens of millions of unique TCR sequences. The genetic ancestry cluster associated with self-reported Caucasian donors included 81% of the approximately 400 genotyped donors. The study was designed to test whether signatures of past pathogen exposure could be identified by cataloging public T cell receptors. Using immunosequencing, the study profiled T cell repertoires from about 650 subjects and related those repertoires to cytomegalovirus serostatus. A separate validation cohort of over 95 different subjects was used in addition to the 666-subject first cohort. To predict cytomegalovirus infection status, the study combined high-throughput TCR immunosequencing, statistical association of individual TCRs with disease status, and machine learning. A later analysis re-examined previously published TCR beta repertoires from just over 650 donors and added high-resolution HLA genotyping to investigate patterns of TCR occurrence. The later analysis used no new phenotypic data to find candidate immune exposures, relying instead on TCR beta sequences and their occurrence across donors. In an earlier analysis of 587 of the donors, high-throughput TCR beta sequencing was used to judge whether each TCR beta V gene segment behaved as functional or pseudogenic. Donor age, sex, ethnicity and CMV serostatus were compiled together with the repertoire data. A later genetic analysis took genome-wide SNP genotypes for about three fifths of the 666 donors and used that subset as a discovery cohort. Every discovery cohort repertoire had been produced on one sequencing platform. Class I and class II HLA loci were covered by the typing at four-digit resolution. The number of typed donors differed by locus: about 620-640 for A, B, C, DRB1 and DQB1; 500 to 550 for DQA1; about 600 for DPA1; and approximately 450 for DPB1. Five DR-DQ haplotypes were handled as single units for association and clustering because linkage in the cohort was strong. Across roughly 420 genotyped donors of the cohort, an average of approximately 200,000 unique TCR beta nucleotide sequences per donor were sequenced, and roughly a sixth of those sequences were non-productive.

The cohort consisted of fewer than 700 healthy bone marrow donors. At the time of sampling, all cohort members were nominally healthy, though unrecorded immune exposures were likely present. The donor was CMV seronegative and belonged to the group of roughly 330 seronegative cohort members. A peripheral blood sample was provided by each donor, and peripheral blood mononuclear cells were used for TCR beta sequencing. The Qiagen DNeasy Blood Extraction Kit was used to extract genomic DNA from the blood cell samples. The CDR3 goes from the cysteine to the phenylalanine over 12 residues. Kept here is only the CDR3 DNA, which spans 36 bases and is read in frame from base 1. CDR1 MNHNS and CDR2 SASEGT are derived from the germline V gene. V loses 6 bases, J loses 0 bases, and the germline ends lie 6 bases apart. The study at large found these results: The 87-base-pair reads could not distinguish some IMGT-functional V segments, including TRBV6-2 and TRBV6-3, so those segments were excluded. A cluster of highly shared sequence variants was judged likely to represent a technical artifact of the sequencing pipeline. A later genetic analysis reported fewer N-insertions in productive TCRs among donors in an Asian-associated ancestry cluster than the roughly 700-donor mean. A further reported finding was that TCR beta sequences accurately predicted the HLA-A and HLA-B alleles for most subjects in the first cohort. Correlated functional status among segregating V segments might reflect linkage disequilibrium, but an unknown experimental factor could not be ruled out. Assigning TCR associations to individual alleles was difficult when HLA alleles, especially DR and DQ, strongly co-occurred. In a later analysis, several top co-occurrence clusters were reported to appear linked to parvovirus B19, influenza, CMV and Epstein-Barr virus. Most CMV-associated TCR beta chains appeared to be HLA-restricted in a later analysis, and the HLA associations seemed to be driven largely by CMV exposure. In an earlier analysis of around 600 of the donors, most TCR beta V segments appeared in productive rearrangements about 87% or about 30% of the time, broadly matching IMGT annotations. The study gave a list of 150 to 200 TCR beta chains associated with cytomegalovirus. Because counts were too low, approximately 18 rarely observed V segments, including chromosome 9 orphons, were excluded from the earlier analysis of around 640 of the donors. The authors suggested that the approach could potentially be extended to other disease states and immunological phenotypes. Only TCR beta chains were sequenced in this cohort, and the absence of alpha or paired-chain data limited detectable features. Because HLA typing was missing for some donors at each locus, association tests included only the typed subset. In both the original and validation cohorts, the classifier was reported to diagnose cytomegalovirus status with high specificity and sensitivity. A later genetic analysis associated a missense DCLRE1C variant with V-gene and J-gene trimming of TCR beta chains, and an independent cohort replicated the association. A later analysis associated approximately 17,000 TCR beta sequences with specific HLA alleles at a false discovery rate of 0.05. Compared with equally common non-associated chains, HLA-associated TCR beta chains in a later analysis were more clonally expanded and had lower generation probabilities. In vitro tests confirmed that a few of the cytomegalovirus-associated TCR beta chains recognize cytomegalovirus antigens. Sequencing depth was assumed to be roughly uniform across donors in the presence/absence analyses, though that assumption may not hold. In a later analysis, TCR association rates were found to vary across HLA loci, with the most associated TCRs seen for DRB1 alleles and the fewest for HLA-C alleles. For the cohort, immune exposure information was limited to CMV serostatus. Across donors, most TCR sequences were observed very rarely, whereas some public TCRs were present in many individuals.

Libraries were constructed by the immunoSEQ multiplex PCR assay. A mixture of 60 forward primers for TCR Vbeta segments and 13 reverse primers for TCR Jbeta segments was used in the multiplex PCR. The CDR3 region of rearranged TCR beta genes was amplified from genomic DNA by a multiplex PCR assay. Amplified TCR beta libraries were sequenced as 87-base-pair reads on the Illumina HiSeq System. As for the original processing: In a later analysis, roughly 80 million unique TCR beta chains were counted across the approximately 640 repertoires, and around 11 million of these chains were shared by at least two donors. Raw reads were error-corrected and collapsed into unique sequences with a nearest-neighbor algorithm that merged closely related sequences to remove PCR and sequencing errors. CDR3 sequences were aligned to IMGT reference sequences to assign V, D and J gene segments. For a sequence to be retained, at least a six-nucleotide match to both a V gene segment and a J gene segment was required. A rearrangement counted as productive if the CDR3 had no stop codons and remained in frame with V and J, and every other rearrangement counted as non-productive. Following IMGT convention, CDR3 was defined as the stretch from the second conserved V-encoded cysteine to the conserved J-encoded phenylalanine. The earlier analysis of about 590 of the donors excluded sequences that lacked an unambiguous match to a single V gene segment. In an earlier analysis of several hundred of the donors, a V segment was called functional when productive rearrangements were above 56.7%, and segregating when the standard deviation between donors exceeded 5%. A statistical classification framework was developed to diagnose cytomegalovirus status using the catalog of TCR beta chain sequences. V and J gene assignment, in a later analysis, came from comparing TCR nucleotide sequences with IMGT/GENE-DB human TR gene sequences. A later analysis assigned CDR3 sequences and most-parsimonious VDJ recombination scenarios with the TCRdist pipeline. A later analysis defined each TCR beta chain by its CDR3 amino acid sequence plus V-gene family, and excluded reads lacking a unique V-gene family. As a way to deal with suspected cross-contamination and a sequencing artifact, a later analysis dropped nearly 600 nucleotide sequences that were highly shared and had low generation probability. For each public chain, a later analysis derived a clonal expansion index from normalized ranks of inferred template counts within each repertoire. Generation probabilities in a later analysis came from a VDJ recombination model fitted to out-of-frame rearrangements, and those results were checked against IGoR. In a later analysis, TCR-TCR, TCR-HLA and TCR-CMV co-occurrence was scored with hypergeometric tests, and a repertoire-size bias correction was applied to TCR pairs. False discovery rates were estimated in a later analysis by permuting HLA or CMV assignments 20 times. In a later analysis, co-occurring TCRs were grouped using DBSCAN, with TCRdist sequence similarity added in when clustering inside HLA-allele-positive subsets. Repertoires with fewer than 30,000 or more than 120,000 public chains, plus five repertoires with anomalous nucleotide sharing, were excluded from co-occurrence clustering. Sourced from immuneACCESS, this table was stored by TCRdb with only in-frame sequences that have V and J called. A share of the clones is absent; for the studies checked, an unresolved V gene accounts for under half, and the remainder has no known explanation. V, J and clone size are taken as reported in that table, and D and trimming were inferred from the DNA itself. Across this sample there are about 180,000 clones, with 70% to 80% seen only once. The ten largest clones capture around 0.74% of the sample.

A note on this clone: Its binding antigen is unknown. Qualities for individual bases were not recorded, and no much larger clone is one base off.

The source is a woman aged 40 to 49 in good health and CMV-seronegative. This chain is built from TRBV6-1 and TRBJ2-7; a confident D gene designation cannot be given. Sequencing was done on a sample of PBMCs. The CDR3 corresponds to CASRLNSYEQYF. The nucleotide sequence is TGTGCCAGCAGGCTAAACTCCTACGAGCAGTACTTC.